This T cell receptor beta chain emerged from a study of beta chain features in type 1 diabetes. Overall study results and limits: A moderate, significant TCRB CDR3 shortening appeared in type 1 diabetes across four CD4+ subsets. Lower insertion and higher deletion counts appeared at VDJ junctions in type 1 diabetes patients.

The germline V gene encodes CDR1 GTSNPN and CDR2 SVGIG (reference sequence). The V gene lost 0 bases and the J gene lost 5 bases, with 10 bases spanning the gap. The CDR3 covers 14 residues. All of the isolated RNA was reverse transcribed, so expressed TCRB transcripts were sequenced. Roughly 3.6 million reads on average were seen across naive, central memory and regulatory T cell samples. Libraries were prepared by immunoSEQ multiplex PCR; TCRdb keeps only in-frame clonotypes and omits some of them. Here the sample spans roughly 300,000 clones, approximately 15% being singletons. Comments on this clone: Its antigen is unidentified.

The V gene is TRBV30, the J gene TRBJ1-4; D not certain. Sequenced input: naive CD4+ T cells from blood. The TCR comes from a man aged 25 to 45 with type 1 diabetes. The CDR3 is CAWSVSQSNEKLFF. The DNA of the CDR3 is TGTGCCTGGAGTGTAAGTCAGTCGAATGAAAAACTGTTTTTT. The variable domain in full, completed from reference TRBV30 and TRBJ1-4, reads SQTIHQWPATLVQPVGSPLSLECTVEGTSNPNLYWYRQAAGRGLQLLFYSVGIGQISSEVPQNLSASRPQDRQFILSSKKLLLSDSGFYLCAWSVSQSNEKLFFGSGTQLSVL.